The clone carrying this T cell receptor (beta chain) came up a few times. Trimming pared 6 bases from V and 3 bases from J, leaving 17 bases between. Germline V CDR1 and CDR2: SQVTM, ANQGSEA. This CDR3 has 14 amino acids. The sample originates from a study of T cells in Graves' hyperthyroidism and ophthalmopathy. RNA transcripts yielded amplified TCR beta CDR3 regions. During a first-round RT-PCR of the TCR CDR3, the HTBI primer set was used. TCRdb recomputed calls from the multiplex PCR reads with MiXCR, one row per CDR3 protein. The table lists about 640,000 distinct CDR3 sequences, about 45% of them singletons. Clinical symptoms, serum thyroxine and TRAb, thyroid ultrasound and orbital computed tomography were used for the diagnoses.

Source material: peripheral blood or thyroid tissue (not recorded which). The rearrangement joins TRBV29-1 to TRBJ1-1; D is perhaps TRBD1 (5 bases). The clonotype comes from an adult man with Graves' disease, either hyperthyroidism or ophthalmopathy (not recorded which). The CDR3: CSVERAGGDTEAFF. The DNA for the CDR3 is TGCAGCGTGGAGCGTGCGGGAGGGGACACTGAAGCTTTCTTT.